One sample yielded the 30 T cell receptor beta chains listed below, sequenced in a study of T cell changes during pregnancy in multiple sclerosis. Generated by immunoSEQ multiplex PCR, the TCRdb table keeps only in-frame clones and is missing some. The repertoire holds more than 100,000 clones, with roughly nine tenths as singletons. The sample consisted of peripheral blood, taken after pregnancy. All receptors derive from a female donor with multiple sclerosis, enrolled in a pregnancy study.

J is TRBJ2-1 and V is TRBV10-3; D ambiguous. The CDR3 consists of 12 residues. V dropped 5 bases and J dropped 5 bases, with 7 bases sitting between them. Germline V gene sequence: CDR1 ENHRY, CDR2 SYGVKD. The CDR3 sequence is CAISSIDNEQFF. The DNA for the CDR3 is TGTGCCATCAGTAGCATCGACAATGAGCAGTTCTTC.

The chain carries TRBV27 and TRBJ2-3; 13 nucleotides match TRBD2. CDR1 is MNHEY and CDR2 is SMNVEV in the germline V gene (reference sequence). The CDR3 length is 17 residues. V lost 3 bases and J lost 7; bases outside the gene matches: 10. CDR3 sequence reads: CASSLSTSGRASYTQYF. As DNA, the CDR3 is TGTGCCAGCAGTTTGTCTACTAGCGGGAGGGCGTCATATACGCAGTATTTT.

This clone was detected only once. This rearrangement joins TRBV7-9 to TRBJ1-1; possibly TRBD1 for D (5 bases). CDR3 length: 13 residues. From germline, CDR1 is SEHNR and CDR2 FQNEAQ (reference sequence). Trimming stripped 8 bases from V and 0 bases from J, with 10 bases between. CDR3 protein: CASAGFLNTEAFF. Written as DNA, the CDR3 is TGTGCCAGCGCAGGGTTCTTGAACACTGAAGCTTTCTTT.

The chain is built from TRBV4-2 and TRBJ1-2; 8 positions match TRBD1. In germline, CDR1 is LGHNA, CDR2 YNFKEQ. The CDR3 sequence is 14 residues long. V shed 4 bases and J 3 bases; nucleotides not matched to a gene: 4. The chain's CDR3 is CASSRTGFDYGYTF. CDR3 nucleotide sequence: TGTGCCAGCAGCCGGACAGGGTTCGACTATGGCTACACCTTC.

The rearrangement joins TRBV10-1 to TRBJ2-1; the D gene is possibly TRBD1 (5 bases). CDR3 length equals 14 residues. Germline assignment: CDR1 WNHNN and CDR2 SYGVQD (reference sequence). V was trimmed by 0 bases and J by 9 bases, leaving 12 bases between them. The DNA of the CDR3 is TGCGCCAGCAGTGAGTCGGGGCTCCTCGGTGAGCAGTTCTTC. It specifies CASSESGLLGEQFF.

The V and J genes are TRBV28 and TRBJ1-1; TRBD1 matches at 9 bases. Trimming removed 6 bases from V and 11 bases from J; junction bases left unmatched: 16. The germline CDR1 and CDR2 sequences are MDHEN and SYDVKM. The CDR3 has 15 residues. CDR3 residues: CASRLQPGQGPLAFF. The CDR3 region has the DNA TGTGCCAGCAGGCTCCAACCGGGACAGGGACCATTGGCTTTCTTT.

The J gene is TRBJ1-5, the V gene TRBV2; D is uncertain. Germline CDR1 and CDR2: SNHLY and FYNNEI. The CDR3 contains 14 residues. Trimming pared 4 bases from V and 1 base from J, leaving 8 bases between. CDR3 sequence (DNA): TGTGCCAGCAGTGGGGAGGGCAGCAATCAGCCCCAGCATTTT. Amino acid sequence: CASSGEGSNQPQHF. The full variable domain, its missing parts supplied by reference TRBV2 and TRBJ1-5, is EPEVTQTPSHQVTQMGQEVILRCVPISNHLYFYWYRQILGQKVEFLVSFYNNEISEKSEIFDDQFSVERPDGSNFTLKIRSTKLEDSAMYFCASSGEGSNQPQHFGDGTRLSIL.

CDR3 coding DNA: TGTGCCAGCTCACCCTCGGGACTCCAGCGCGAGCAGTACTTC. It specifies CASSPSGLQREQYF. V gene TRBV18 combines with J gene TRBJ2-7; a possible D gene is TRBD2 (6 bases). This CDR3 has 14 amino acids. The germline V and J ends were trimmed by 3 bases and 6 bases, with 15 bases remaining between them. In germline, CDR1 is KGHSH, CDR2 LQKENI.

The chain combines TRBV5-1 with TRBJ2-5; 12 bases agree with TRBD2. V was clipped by 0 bases and J by 5 bases; unmatched bases: 5. This CDR3 comprises 16 residues. From germline, CDR1 is SGHRS and CDR2 YFSETQ. The CDR3 loop is CASSLGTSGAVETQYF. The CDR3 DNA is TGCGCCAGCAGCTTGGGGACTAGCGGGGCGGTGGAGACCCAGTACTTC. The complete variable domain, with remaining parts taken from reference TRBV5-1 and TRBJ2-5, reads KAGVTQTPRYLIKTRGQQVTLSCSPISGHRSVSWYQQTPGQGLQFLFEYFSETQRNKGNFPGRFSGRQFSNSRSEMNVSTLELGDSALYLCASSLGTSGAVETQYFGPGTRLLVL.

The rearrangement links TRBV18 to TRBJ2-6, with TRBD2 as a possible D gene (6 bases). Trimming left V 4 bases short and J 0 bases short, with 10 bases between. CDR1 and CDR2 (germline): KGHSH, LQKENI. CDR3 length: 16 residues. The CDR3 sequence is CASSLSGGSGANVLTF. Written as DNA, the CDR3 is TGTGCCAGCTCACTTTCCGGGGGCTCTGGGGCCAACGTCCTGACTTTC.

The chain recombines TRBV12-5 with TRBJ2-1; the D gene is possibly TRBD1 (6 bases). The V end was cut by 5 bases, the J end by 5 bases, with 16 bases between. The germline CDR1 and CDR2 sequences are LGHNT and FRNRAP. The CDR3 sequence is 15 residues long. CDR3 nucleotides: TGTGCTAGTGGTCCCTCAGGGGCCTACAACAATGAGCAGTTCTTC. Protein sequence: CASGPSGAYNNEQFF. The full variable domain, with the rest looked up from reference TRBV12-5 and TRBJ2-1, is DARVTQTPRHKVTEMGQEVTMRCQPILGHNTVFWYRQTMMQGLELLAYFRNRAPLDDSGMPKDRFSAEMPDATLATLKIQPSEPRDSAVYFCASGPSGAYNNEQFFGPGTRLTVL.

V gene TRBV7-6 combines with J gene TRBJ1-2; D is uncertain. V was trimmed by 5 bases and J by 0 bases, leaving 22 bases between them. Germline V lookup: CDR1 SGHVS, CDR2 FNYEAQ. There are 18 residues in the CDR3. Here the CDR3 reads CASSTDPDSPPANYGYTF. The CDR3 DNA follows: TGTGCCAGCAGCACCGACCCGGACTCCCCCCCAGCTAACTATGGCTACACCTTC.

The DNA of the CDR3 is TGTGCCAGCAGTTACGGGACAGGGAGGGACTATGGCTACACCTTC. Its protein is CASSYGTGRDYGYTF. The V and J genes are TRBV6-5 and TRBJ1-2; 9 bases are a match to TRBD1. Unmatched junction bases numbered 4, after V lost 2 bases and J lost 3 bases. This CDR3 has 15 amino acids. Germline V CDR1 and CDR2: MNHEY, SVGAGI.

The chain is built from TRBV14 and TRBJ2-5, with 7 bases that match TRBD1. V gave up 4 bases and J gave up 2 bases; unmatched junction bases: 10. The CDR3 is made up of 16 amino acids. Germline V gives CDR1 SGHDN, CDR2 FVKESK. CDR3 in amino acids: CASSLLQGKGQETQYF. The CDR3 nucleotides read TGTGCCAGCAGCCTTTTACAGGGGAAGGGGCAAGAGACCCAGTACTTC.

The chain has TRBV2 and TRBJ2-6; TRBD1 agrees at 10 bases. V dropped 6 bases and J dropped 0; count of bases not matched to a gene: 5. The CDR3 runs 17 residues. CDR1 is SNHLY and CDR2 is FYNNEI in the germline V gene. CDR3 in DNA: TGTGCCAGCAGGAGGGGACAGGGGCTCTCTGGGGCCAACGTCCTGACTTTC. Encoded protein: CASRRGQGLSGANVLTF.

This chain links TRBV7-2 with TRBJ2-7; D might be TRBD2 (6 bases). The CDR3 extends over 16 amino acids. CDR1 SGHTA and CDR2 FQGNSA come from the germline V gene. Trimming left V 1 base short and J 4 bases short, with 17 bases between. DNA for the CDR3: TGTGCCAGCAGCTTAGGTTTCGGGGGTAGAGCATACGAGCAGTACTTC. This codes for CASSLGFGGRAYEQYF.

The V call is TRBV28, the J call TRBJ1-4; D may be TRBD1 (6 bases). This CDR3 region has 13 residues. Deletions cut 6 bases from V and 7 bases from J, with 12 bases between. From germline, CDR1 is MDHEN and CDR2 SYDVKM. DNA of the CDR3: TGTGCCAGCAGGCCTGGGGGCTCTGAAAAACTGTTTTTT. Amino acids: CASRPGGSEKLFF.

The chain couples TRBV10-2 to TRBJ2-2, with D tentatively TRBD1 (5 bases). Trimming stripped 7 bases from V and 5 bases from J, with 11 bases between. CDR1 WSHSY and CDR2 SAAADI come from the germline V gene. The CDR3 is 13 amino acids. CDR3 amino acids: CASTQGGTGELFF. CDR3 nucleotide sequence: TGCGCCAGCACCCAGGGCGGAACCGGGGAGCTGTTTTTT.

The chain has TRBV19 and TRBJ1-1; TRBD1 agrees at 8 bases. Germline CDR1 reads LNHDA; CDR2 reads SQIVND (reference sequence). The CDR3 sequence is 16 residues long. With V trimmed by 4 bases and J by 0 bases, 7 bases remained unmatched. CDR3 DNA sequence: TGTGCCAGTAGTACAGACAGGGGTTTACTGAACACTGAAGCTTTCTTT. This codes for CASSTDRGLLNTEAFF.

The chain combines TRBV29-1 with TRBJ2-5; D remains unclear. CDR1 and CDR2 from the germline V gene are SQVTM and ANQGSEA. CDR3 length: 12 amino acids. With 4 bases removed from V and 3 bases from J, the gap between germline ends came to 9 bases. The CDR3 region has the DNA TGCAGCGTTGGCCATGCGGAAGAGACCCAGTACTTC. Translated: CSVGHAEETQYF.

The chain couples TRBV5-1 to TRBJ1-6, with a weak D call TRBD1 (6 bases). The CDR3 has 16 amino acids. V gave up 0 bases and J gave up 5 bases, with 12 bases separating them. Per the germline V gene, CDR1 is SGHRS and CDR2 is YFSETQ. The CDR3 here is CASSLVADSNNSPLHF. The CDR3 DNA reads as TGCGCCAGCAGCTTGGTGGCGGACAGCAATAATTCACCCCTCCACTTT.

This clone came up once. V usage is TRBV9 and J usage is TRBJ2-3; 8 bases fit TRBD2. CDR3 length: 15 amino acids. The germline V gene has CDR1 SGDLS and CDR2 YYNGEE. V gave up 0 bases and J gave up 3 bases; unmatched junction bases: 3. The CDR3 DNA follows: TGTGCCAGCAGCGTAGGGGGCGGGAGGACAGATACGCAGTATTTT. Translation gives CASSVGGGRTDTQYF.

This chain joins TRBV29-1 and TRBJ1-1, with TRBD1 matching over 8 bases. Trimming cost V 5 bases and J 4 bases; bases outside gene matches: 9. CDR3 length: 14 amino acids. Germline CDR1 reads SQVTM; CDR2 reads ANQGSEA. Written as DNA, the CDR3 is TGCAGCGTTTCTGGACAGGGCCCAGGCACTGAAGCTTTCTTT. It encodes CSVSGQGPGTEAFF.

J is TRBJ2-3 and V is TRBV5-1; 7 bases are a match to TRBD1. Germline CDR1 is SGHRS and CDR2 is YFSETQ. The CDR3 runs to 14 residues. Germline trimming cut 3 bases from V and 6 bases from J; bases unmatched to any gene: 7. CDR3 in amino acids: CASSSGTATDTQYF. CDR3 in DNA: TGCGCCAGCAGCTCCGGGACAGCAACGGATACGCAGTATTTT.

This sequence joins TRBV27 and TRBJ1-2; 7 bases match TRBD1. The germline CDR1 and CDR2 sequences are MNHEY and SMNVEV (reference sequence). Unmatched junction bases numbered 8, after V lost 5 bases and J lost 5 bases. The CDR3 loop spans 14 amino acids. The CDR3 spells CASSRAGQPYGYTF. As DNA, the CDR3 is TGTGCCAGCAGTCGGGCGGGACAGCCATATGGCTACACCTTC.

The V and J genes are TRBV25-1 and TRBJ1-1; 9 nucleotides align to TRBD1. CDR1 and CDR2 (germline): MGHDK, SYGVNS. The V and J ends lost 7 bases and 4 bases, in that order; junction bases with no gene match: 10. The CDR3 is made up of 15 amino acids. The CDR3 loop reads CASTRTGQGPTEAFF. DNA for the CDR3: TGTGCCAGCACCAGAACCGGACAGGGGCCCACTGAAGCTTTCTTT. Looking up the rest from reference TRBV25-1 and TRBJ1-1 gives the full variable domain: EADIYQTPRYLVIGTGKKITLECSQTMGHDKMYWYQQDPGMELHLIHYSYGVNSTEKGDLSSESTVSRIRTEHFPLTLESARPSHTSQYLCASTRTGQGPTEAFFGQGTRLTVV.

V usage is TRBV6-1 and J usage is TRBJ2-3; D gene unclear. The CDR3 is made up of 11 amino acids. Deletions cut 6 bases from V and 3 bases from J, with 4 bases between. Germline values: CDR1 MNHNS, CDR2 SASEGT. The CDR3 sequence: CASSVTDTQYF. CDR3 nucleotide sequence: TGTGCCAGCAGCGTAACAGATACGCAGTATTTT.

This chain joins TRBV15 and TRBJ2-3; TRBD2 matches 11 bases. Germline CDR1 reads LNHNV; CDR2 reads YYDKDF (reference sequence). The CDR3 consists of 17 residues. The J segment lost 7 bases and the V segment lost 0 bases, leaving 9 bases of the junction unmatched. In DNA, the CDR3 is TGTGCCACCAGCAGAGACACACTAGCGGGAGAAAGTCATACGCAGTATTTT. It translates to CATSRDTLAGESHTQYF.

The chain couples TRBV19 to TRBJ1-5, with D perhaps matching TRBD1 (6 bases). The CDR3 sequence is 15 residues long. V was pared by 5 bases and J by 1 base, with 12 bases between. CDR1 and CDR2 (germline): LNHDA, SQIVND (reference sequence). CDR3 bases: TGTGCCAGTAGTTCCGCGGGGGCGAGCAATCAGCCCCAGCATTTT. This sequence encodes CASSSAGASNQPQHF.

The chain employs TRBV5-1 and TRBJ2-1, with TRBD2 as a possible D gene (5 bases). V gave up 0 bases and J gave up 6 bases, with 7 bases separating them. The CDR3 covers 13 residues. Germline V gene data show CDR1 as SGHRS and CDR2 as YFSETQ. The chain's CDR3 is CASSLGTGNEQFF. DNA for the CDR3: TGCGCCAGCAGCTTGGGGACTGGCAATGAGCAGTTCTTC.